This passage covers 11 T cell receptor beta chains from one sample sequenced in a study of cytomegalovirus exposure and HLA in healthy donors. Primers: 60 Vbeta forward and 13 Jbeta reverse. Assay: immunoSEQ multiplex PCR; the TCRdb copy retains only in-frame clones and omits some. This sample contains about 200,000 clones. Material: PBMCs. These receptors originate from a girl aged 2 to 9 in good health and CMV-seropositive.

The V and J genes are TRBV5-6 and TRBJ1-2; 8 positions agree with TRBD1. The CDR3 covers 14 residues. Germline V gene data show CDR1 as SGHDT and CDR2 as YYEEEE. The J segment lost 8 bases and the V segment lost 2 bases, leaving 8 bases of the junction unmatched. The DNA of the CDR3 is TGTGCCAGCAGCTTAGGTGGTGGACAGGGAGGCTACACCTTC. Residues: CASSLGGGQGGYTF. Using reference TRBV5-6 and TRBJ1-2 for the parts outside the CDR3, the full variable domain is DAGVTQSPTHLIKTRGQQVTLRCSPKSGHDTVSWYQQALGQGPQFIFQYYEEEERQRGNFPDRFSGHQFPNYSSELNVNALLLGDSALYLCASSLGGGQGGYTFGSGTRLTVV.

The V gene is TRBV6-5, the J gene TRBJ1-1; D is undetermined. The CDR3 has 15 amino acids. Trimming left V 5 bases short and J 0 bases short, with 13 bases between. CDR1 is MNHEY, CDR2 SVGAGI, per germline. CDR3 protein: CASSIIDSMNTEAFF. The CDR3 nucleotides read TGTGCCAGCAGTATCATAGATTCCATGAACACTGAAGCTTTCTTT.

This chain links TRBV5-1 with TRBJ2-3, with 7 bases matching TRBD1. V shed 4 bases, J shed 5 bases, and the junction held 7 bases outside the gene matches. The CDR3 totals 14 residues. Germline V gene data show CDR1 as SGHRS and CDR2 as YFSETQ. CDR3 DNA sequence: TGCGCCAGCAGCCACTCAACAGGGGAAGATACGCAGTATTTT. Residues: CASSHSTGEDTQYF.

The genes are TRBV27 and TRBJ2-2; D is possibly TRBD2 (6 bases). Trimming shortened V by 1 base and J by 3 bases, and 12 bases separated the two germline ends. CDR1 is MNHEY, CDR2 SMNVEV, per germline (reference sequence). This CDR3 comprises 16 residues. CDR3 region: CASSLYREVDTGELFF. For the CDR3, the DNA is TGTGCCAGCAGTTTATATAGGGAGGTGGACACCGGGGAGCTGTTTTTT.

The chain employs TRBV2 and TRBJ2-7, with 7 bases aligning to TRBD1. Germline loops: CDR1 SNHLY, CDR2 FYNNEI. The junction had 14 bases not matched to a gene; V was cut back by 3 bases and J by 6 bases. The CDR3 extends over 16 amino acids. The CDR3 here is CASSDFMRAGGPEQYF. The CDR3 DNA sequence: TGTGCCAGCAGTGATTTTATGAGGGCAGGGGGTCCCGAGCAGTACTTC.

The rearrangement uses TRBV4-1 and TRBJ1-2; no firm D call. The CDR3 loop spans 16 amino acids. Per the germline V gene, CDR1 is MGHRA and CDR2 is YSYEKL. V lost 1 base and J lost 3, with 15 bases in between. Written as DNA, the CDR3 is TGCGCCAGCAGCCAAGTTGCAGGCAACAAAGACTATGGCTACACCTTC. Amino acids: CASSQVAGNKDYGYTF.

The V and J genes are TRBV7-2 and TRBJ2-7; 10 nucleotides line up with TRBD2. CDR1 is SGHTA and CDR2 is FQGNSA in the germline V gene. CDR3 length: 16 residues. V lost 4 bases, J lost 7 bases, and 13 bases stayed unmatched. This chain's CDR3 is CASSSPSGGLGWEQYF. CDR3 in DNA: TGTGCCAGCAGCTCGCCTAGCGGGGGCCTCGGGTGGGAGCAGTACTTC.

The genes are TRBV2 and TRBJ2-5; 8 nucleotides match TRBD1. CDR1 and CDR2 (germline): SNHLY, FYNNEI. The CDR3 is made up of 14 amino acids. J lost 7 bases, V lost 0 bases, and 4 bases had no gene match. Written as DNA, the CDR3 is TGTGCCAGCAGTGAAGCAGCCGGGACAGGGACCCAGTACTTC. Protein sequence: CASSEAAGTGTQYF.

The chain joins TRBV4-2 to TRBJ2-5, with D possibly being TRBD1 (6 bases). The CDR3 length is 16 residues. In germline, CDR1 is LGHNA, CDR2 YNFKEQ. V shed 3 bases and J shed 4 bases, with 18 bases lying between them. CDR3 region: CASSQTAGERGETQYF. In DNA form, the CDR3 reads TGTGCCAGCAGCCAGACTGCAGGGGAACGGGGAGAGACCCAGTACTTC.

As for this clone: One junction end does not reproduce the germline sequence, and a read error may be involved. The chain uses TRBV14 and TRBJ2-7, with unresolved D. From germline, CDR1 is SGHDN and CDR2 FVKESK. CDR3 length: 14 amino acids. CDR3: CAGSQALTSYEQYF. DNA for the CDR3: TGTGCCGGCAGCCAAGCGTTAACTTCATACGAGCAGTACTTC.

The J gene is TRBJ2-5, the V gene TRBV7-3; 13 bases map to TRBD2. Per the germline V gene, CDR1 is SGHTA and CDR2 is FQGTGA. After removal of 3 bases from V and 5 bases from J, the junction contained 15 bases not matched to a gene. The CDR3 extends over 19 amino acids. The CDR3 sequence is CASSFAGPGLAGLGETQYF. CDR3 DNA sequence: TGTGCCAGCAGCTTCGCCGGACCGGGACTAGCGGGACTAGGGGAGACCCAGTACTTC.